This entry is about one TCR beta chain. The target antigen is unknown. TCRdb independently ran MiXCR on the 5' RACE reads; one entry per CDR3 protein. This sample has around 770,000 distinct CDR3 sequences, with approximately 12% found just once. This sample is part of a study of CD8 T cells in ankylosing spondylitis. Study observations and caveats: Disease-linked clones reportedly showed significant enrichment in matched ankylosing spondylitis synovial fluid. Clones that were linked to disease were CD8+ and were relatively rare in peripheral blood. Several highly homologous variants made up a TCR beta motif, and this motif appeared characteristic of ankylosing spondylitis blood.

V dropped 6 bases and J dropped 8 bases, with 10 bases sitting between them. Germline V gene lookup returns CDR1 MNHEY and CDR2 SMNVEV (reference sequence). The CDR3 consists of 12 residues. Specimen: blood, either unsorted or a sorted T cell fraction (not recorded which). The chain is built from TRBV27 and TRBJ2-2; no definite D call. The origin of this receptor is a male donor with ankylosing spondylitis. CDR3 protein: CASSRFGGELFF. DNA of the CDR3: TGTGCCAGCAGCCGGTTTGGGGGGGAGCTGTTTTTT.